The 6 T cell receptor beta chains below come from one sample, sequenced in a study of blood T cells in healthy people across ages. Combining a sample-barcoded 5' primer with a J-beta primer mix, a second PCR ran for roughly 6 to 12 cycles. MiXCR, run by TCRdb on the 5' RACE reads, gives a single entry per CDR3 protein. Altogether 1.5 million to 2 million distinct CDR3 sequences are present, approximately 30% being singletons, with the ten largest covering approximately 7.7%. Material for sequencing was blood. The source of these receptors is a woman younger than 45 in good health.

In this sample, this clonotype turned up many times. The chain has TRBV12-3 or TRBV12-4 and TRBJ2-5; 8 nucleotides agree with TRBD2. V was clipped by 6 bases and J by 1 base; unmatched bases: 10. The CDR3 extends over 16 amino acids. Here the CDR3 DNA reads TGTGCCAGCAGCTTGCGGCTGGCGGGGGGCCAAGAGACCCAGTACTTC. Translated: CASSLRLAGGQETQYF.

This chain joins TRBV28 and TRBJ2-3; 9 nucleotides match TRBD2. Germline trimming cut 8 bases from V and 10 bases from J; bases unmatched to any gene: 16. This CDR3 has 15 residues. CDR1 is MDHEN, CDR2 SYDVKM, per germline. CDR3 protein: CASSAGGTLLWAQYF. The CDR3 nucleotides are TGTGCCAGCTCGGCGGGGGGGACCCTCTTATGGGCGCAGTATTTT. Variable domain in full (rest from reference TRBV28 and TRBJ2-3): DVKVTQSSRYLVKRTGEKVFLECVQDMDHENMFWYRQDPGLGLRLIYFSYDVKMKEKGDIPEGYSVSREKKERFSLILESASTNQTSMYLCASSAGGTLLWAQYFGPGTRLTVL.

The rearrangement uses TRBV5-1 and TRBJ2-7, with 9 bases that match TRBD1. Per germline, CDR1 SGHRS and CDR2 YFSETQ. The trim removed 0 bases at V and 4 bases at J, leaving 5 bases unmatched. There are 15 residues in the CDR3. CDR3 nucleotide sequence: TGCGCCAGCAGCTTGGGTCACAGGGGGCAATACGAGCAGTACTTC. This sequence encodes CASSLGHRGQYEQYF.

In its sample, this clonotype was seen once. J is TRBJ1-4 and V is TRBV12-3 or TRBV12-4; TRBD1 matches 7 bases. This CDR3 is built from 15 residues. J lost 6 bases, V lost 8 bases, and 12 bases had no gene match. The DNA of the CDR3 is TGTGCCAGCTCCCCCAGGGGACAGAGTGATGAAAAACTGTTTTTT. Amino acid sequence: CASSPRGQSDEKLFF.

The rearrangement links TRBV2 to TRBJ1-1, with D possibly matching TRBD1 (6 bases). Germline V gene lookup returns CDR1 SNHLY and CDR2 FYNNEI. Trimming cost V 3 bases and J 1 base, with 15 bases left between them. The CDR3 totals 16 residues. The CDR3 coding sequence is TGTGCCAGCAGTGAGCCCGGCAAGGGGGGGAACACTGAAGCTTTCTTT. As protein: CASSEPGKGGNTEAFF.

The chain employs TRBV7-2 and TRBJ2-3, with 7 bases matching TRBD2. CDR1 is SGHTA, CDR2 FQGNSA, per germline. With V trimmed by 1 base and J by 6 bases, 13 bases remained unmatched. The CDR3 extends over 17 amino acids. DNA of the CDR3: TGTGCCAGCAGCTTAGGGGAGGGTATCGTCGCGGGGGATACGCAGTATTTT. Translating gives CASSLGEGIVAGDTQYF.